A selection of T cell receptor beta chains follows, all from one sample in a study of PD-1 blockade in classical Hodgkin lymphoma. Libraries were prepared by immunoSEQ multiplex PCR; TCRdb keeps only in-frame clonotypes and omits some of them. Of approximately 17,000 clones listed, around four fifths are singletons. The sample consisted of CD4+ T cells from blood, taken at baseline. These receptors came from a human donor with classical Hodgkin lymphoma. The CDR3 runs from the conserved cysteine through the conserved F or W. Each record gives: J gene, V gene, CDR3 protein.

TRBJ1-1,TRBV6-5,CASSSLTGGNTEAFF
TRBJ2-7,TRBV11-3,CASSLGGTLSYEQYF
TRBJ2-3,TRBV10-3,CAISGTVRTGNTDTQYF
TRBJ2-3,TRBV28,CASRYGRDTQYF
TRBJ1-1,TRBV2,CASHGTYTEAFF
TRBJ2-1,TRBV27,CASSQDYRALANEQFF
TRBJ2-3,TRBV5-4,CASRWDQRVTDTQYF
TRBJ2-2,TRBV5-6,CASSWPGTSGGNTGELFF
TRBJ2-2,TRBV6-6,CASRRDRGRNTGELFF
TRBJ2-1,TRBV19,CASSAASRHEQFF
TRBJ2-2,TRBV7-2,CASRAGTGAGELFF